One TCR beta chain is described in this entry. These data belong to a study of T cells after yellow fever vaccination. Turning to the study itself: Fractions of limited cellularity were prepared by means of SMART-Seq v4 Ultra Low Input.

Findings and caveats of the study: Clones that expanded after primary vaccination mostly reappeared after the booster (96% CD4, 70% to 90% CD8).

UMIs and a universal primer site were added when TCR cDNA was made by 5'RACE template switching. TCRdb reprocessed the 5' RACE reads with MiXCR, giving one entry per CDR3 protein. The repertoire holds approximately 85,000 distinct CDR3 sequences, roughly 14% seen once, with around 25% in the top ten. Sequencing was performed on CD8+ T cells not binding an NS4B(214-222) dextramer, sorted from PBMCs, taken about 21 days after the first yellow fever vaccination. The source is a man aged 18-30 years who received the YFV17D yellow fever vaccine.

The CDR3 loop reads CASSRDGSYEQYF. CDR3 bases: TGTGCCAGCAGTCGGGACGGGTCCTACGAGCAGTACTTC. The chain couples TRBV12-3 or TRBV12-4 to TRBJ2-7; D possibly matches TRBD1 or TRBD2 (5 bases each). V lost 5 bases and J 1 base, leaving 9 bases between the germline ends. CDR3 length equals 13 residues.